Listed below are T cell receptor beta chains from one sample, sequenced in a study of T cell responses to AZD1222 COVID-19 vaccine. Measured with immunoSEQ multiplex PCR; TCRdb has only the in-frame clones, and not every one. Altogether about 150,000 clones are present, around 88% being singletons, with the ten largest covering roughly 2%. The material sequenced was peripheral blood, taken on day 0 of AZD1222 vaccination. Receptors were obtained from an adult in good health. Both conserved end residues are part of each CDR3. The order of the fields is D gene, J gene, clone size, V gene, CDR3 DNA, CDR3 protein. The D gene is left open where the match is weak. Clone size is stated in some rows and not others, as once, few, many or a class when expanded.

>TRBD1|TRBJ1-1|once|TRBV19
TGTGCCAGTAGTGGGGACAGGACGTACACTGAAGCTTTCTTT
CASSGDRTYTEAFF
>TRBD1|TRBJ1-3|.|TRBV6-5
TGTGCCAGCTCGACAGGGTGGGGAAACACCATATATTTT
CASSTGWGNTIYF
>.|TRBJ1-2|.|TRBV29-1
TGCAGCGTTGAACGGATAGCCACTAACTATGGCTACACCTTC
CSVERIATNYGYTF
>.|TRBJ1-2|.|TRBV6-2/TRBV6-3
TGTGCCAGCAGTCGGAATGGCTATGGCTACACCTTC
CASSRNGYGYTF
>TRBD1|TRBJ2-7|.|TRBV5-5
TGTGCCAGCAGCCGGGACAGGGGAATCTACGAGCAGTACTTC
CASSRDRGIYEQYF
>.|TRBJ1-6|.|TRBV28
TGTGCCAGCAGTCGTTACAATACAGGGCTGAATTCACCCCTCCACTTT
CASSRYNTGLNSPLHF
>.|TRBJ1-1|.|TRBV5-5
TGTGCCAGCAGCTTAGAGGGGCGGTCGAGAAACACTGAAGCTTTCTTT
CASSLEGRSRNTEAFF
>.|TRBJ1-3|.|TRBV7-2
TGTGCCAGCAGCCGGACGGTTTCTGGAAACACCATATATTTT
CASSRTVSGNTIYF
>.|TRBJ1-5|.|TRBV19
TGTGCCAGTAGTATTTGGGGGCGCGATCAGCCCCAGCATTTT
CASSIWGRDQPQHF
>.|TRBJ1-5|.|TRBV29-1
TGCAGCATAGGGGATCAGCCCCAGCATTTT
CSIGDQPQHF
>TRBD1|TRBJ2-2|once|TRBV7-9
TGTGCCAGCTCCCGGGACAGTGCCCTCGCGAACACCGGGGAGCTGTTTTTT
CASSRDSALANTGELFF
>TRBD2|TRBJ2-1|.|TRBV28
TGTGCCACTTCCATGGGGGGGTCAGCCTACAATGAGCAGTTCTTC
CATSMGGSAYNEQFF
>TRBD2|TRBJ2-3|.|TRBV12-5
TGTGCTAGTGTCAAGATTGGAGCGGGAGATCGCACAGATACGCAGTATTTT
CASVKIGAGDRTDTQYF
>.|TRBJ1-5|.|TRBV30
TGTGCCTGGAGTGTACAGGGCCTCAATCAGCCCCAGCATTTT
CAWSVQGLNQPQHF
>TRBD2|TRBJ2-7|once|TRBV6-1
TGTGCCAGCAGTGGGTCCCTAGCGGGACATACCTACGAGCAGTACTTC
CASSGSLAGHTYEQYF
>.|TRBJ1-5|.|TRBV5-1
TGCGCCAGCAGCGAAGGACTACATCAGCCCCAGCATTTT
CASSEGLHQPQHF
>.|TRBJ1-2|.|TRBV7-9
TGTGCCAGCAGCTCGGCAGGGGCGTCGAACTATGGCTACACCTTC
CASSSAGASNYGYTF
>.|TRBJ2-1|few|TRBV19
TGTGCCAGTAGTACCAACCCGGGCAATGAGCAGTTCTTC
CASSTNPGNEQFF
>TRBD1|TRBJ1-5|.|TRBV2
TGTGCCAGCAGGGAAGACAGGGCGGCAGGACAGCCCCAGCATTTT
CASREDRAAGQPQHF